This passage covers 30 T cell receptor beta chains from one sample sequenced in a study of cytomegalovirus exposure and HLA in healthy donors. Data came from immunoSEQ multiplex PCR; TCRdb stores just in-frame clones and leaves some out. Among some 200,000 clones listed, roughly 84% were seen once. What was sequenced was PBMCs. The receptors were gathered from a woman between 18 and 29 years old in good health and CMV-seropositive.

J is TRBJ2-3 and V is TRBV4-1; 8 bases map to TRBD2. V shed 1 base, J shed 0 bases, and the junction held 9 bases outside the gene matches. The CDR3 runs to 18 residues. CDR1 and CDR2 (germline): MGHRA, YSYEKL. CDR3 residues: CASSQGILAGTSTDTQYF. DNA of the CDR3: TGCGCCAGCAGCCAAGGGATCTTAGCGGGAACTAGCACAGATACGCAGTATTTT.

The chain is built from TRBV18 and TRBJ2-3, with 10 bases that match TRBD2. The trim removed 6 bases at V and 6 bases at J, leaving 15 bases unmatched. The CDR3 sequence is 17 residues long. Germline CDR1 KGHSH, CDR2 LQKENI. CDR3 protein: CASSSEKAGGPVDTQYF. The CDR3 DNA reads TGTGCCAGCTCGTCTGAAAAAGCGGGGGGGCCCGTTGATACGCAGTATTTT.

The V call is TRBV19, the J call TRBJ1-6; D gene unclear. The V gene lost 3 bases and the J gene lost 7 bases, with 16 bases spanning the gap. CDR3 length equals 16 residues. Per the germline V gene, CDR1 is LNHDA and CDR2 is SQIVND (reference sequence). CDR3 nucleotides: TGTGCCAGTAGTATTGCAGTACAGACGGTAAATTCACCCCTCCACTTT. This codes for CASSIAVQTVNSPLHF.

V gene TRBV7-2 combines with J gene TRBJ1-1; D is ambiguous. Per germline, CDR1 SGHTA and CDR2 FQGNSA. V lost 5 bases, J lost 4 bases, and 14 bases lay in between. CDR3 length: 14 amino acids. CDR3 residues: CASSPYLESTEAFF. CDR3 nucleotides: TGTGCCAGCAGCCCGTATCTTGAGAGCACTGAAGCTTTCTTT.

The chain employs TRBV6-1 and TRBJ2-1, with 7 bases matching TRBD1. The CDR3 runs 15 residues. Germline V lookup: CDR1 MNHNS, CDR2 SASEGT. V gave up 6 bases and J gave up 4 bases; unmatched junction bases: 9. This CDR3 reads CASREQGLTYNEQFF. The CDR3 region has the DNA TGTGCCAGCAGGGAACAGGGGCTTACTTACAATGAGCAGTTCTTC.

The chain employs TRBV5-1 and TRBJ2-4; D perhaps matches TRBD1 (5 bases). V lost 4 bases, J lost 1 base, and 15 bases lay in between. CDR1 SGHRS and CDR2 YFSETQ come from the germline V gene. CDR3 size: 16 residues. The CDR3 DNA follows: TGCGCCAGCAGCCCTGGTGGGGCCTTGGCCAAAAACATTCAGTACTTC. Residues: CASSPGGALAKNIQYF.

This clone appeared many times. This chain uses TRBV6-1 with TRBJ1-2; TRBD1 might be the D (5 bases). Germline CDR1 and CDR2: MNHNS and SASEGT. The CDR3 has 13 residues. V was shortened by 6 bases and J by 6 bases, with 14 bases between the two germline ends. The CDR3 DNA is TGTGCCAGCAGCGATGGGGACTCCCATGGCTACACCTTC. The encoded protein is CASSDGDSHGYTF.

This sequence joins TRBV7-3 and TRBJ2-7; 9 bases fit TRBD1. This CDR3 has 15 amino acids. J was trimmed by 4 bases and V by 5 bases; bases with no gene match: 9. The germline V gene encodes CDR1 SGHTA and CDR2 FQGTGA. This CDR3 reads CASSDPGTGSYEQYF. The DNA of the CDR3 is TGTGCCAGCAGCGATCCCGGGACAGGGAGTTACGAGCAGTACTTC.

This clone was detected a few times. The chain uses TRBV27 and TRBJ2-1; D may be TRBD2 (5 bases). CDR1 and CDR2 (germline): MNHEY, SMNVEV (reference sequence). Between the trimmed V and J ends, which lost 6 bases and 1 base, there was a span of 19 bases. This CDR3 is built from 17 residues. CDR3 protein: CASRRWGATRSYNEQFF. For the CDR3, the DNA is TGTGCCAGCAGAAGGTGGGGAGCAACACGTTCCTACAATGAGCAGTTCTTC.

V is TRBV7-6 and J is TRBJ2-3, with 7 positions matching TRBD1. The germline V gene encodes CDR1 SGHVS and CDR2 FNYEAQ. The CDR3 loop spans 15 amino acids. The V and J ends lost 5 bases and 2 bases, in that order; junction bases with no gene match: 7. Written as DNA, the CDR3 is TGTGCCAGCAGCCCTGAGACAGGGCCCACAGATACGCAGTATTTT. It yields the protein CASSPETGPTDTQYF.

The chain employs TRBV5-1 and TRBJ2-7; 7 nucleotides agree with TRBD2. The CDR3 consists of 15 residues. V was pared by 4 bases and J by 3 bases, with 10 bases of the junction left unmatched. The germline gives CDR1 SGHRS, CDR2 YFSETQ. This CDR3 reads CASSQLGGGGYEQYF. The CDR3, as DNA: TGCGCCAGCAGCCAACTAGGCGGGGGAGGCTACGAGCAGTACTTC.

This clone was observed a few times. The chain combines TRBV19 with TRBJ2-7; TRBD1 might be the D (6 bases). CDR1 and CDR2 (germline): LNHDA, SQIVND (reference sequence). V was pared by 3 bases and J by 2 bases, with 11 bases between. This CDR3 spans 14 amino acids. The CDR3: CASSMGAVAYEQYF. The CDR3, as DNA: TGTGCCAGTAGTATGGGGGCAGTAGCCTACGAGCAGTACTTC.

The DNA for the CDR3 is TGTGCCAGCTCACCACCGGTAGTGGGGACAATCTATGGCTACACCTTC. Protein: CASSPPVVGTIYGYTF. The gene calls are TRBV18 and TRBJ1-2; D might be TRBD1 (6 bases). This CDR3 contains 16 residues. Germline loops: CDR1 KGHSH, CDR2 LQKENI. Trimming stripped 0 bases from V and 4 bases from J, with 15 bases between.

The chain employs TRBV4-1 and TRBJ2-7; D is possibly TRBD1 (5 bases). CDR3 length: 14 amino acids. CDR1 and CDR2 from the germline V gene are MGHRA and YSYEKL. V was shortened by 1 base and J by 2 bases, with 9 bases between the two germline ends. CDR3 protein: CASSQATRAYEQYF. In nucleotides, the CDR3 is TGCGCCAGCAGCCAAGCCACCAGGGCCTACGAGCAGTACTTC.

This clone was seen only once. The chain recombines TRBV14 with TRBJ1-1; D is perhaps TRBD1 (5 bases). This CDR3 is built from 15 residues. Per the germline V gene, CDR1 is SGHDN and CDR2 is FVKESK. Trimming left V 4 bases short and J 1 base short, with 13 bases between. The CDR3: CASSRLGEGNTEAFF. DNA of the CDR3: TGTGCCAGCAGCCGTCTAGGGGAGGGGAACACTGAAGCTTTCTTT.

The chain's CDR3 is CASSEGRGKGNQPQHF. In DNA, the CDR3 is TGTGCCAGCAGTGAAGGGCGGGGTAAGGGCAATCAGCCCCAGCATTTT. The chain recombines TRBV6-1 with TRBJ1-5, with no clear D. Trimming removed 1 base from V and 2 bases from J, with 12 bases in between. The germline V gene has CDR1 MNHNS and CDR2 SASEGT. The CDR3 is made up of 16 amino acids.

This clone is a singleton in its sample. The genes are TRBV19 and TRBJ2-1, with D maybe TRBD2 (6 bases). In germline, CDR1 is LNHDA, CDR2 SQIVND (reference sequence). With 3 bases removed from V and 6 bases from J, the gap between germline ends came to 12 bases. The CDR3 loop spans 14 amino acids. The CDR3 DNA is TGTGCCAGTAGTATCCACGCTAGCGCCAATGAGCAGTTCTTC. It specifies CASSIHASANEQFF.

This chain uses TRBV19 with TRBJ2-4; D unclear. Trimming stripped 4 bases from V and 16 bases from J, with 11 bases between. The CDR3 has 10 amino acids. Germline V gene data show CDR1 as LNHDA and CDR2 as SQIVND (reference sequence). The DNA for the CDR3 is TGTGCCAGTAGTAACGGGTCGCCTTACTTC. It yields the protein CASSNGSPYF.

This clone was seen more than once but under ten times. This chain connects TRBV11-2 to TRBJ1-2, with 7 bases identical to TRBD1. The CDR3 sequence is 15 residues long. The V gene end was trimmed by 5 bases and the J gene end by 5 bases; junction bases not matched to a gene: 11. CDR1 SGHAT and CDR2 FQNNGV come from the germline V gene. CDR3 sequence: CASSEWWDSPYGYTF. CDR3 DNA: TGTGCCAGCAGCGAGTGGTGGGACAGCCCTTATGGCTACACCTTC.

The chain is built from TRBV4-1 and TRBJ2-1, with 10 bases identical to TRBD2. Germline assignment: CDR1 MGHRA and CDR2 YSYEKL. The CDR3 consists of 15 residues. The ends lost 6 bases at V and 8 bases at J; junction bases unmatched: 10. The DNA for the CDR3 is TGCGCCAGCAGTTCTAGCGGGGGCGCTATTGATGAGCAGTTCTTC. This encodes CASSSSGGAIDEQFF.

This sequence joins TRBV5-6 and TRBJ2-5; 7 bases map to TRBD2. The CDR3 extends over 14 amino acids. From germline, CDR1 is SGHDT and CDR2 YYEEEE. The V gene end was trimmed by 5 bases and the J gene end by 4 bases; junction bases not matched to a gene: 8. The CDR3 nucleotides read TGTGCCAGCAGGGGTATCGGCGGGAGAGAGACCCAGTACTTC. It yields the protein CASRGIGGRETQYF. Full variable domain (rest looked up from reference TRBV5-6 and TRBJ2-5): DAGVTQSPTHLIKTRGQQVTLRCSPKSGHDTVSWYQQALGQGPQFIFQYYEEEERQRGNFPDRFSGHQFPNYSSELNVNALLLGDSALYLCASRGIGGRETQYFGPGTRLLVL.

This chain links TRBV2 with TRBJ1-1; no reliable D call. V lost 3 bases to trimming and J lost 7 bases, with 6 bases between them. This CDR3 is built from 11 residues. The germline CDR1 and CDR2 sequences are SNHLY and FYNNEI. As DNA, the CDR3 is TGTGCCAGCAGTGACCACTATGAAGCTTTCTTT. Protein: CASSDHYEAFF.

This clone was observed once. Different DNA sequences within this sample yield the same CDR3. In nucleotides, the CDR3 is TGTGCCAGCAGTTACTCGGGAGGGAACTATGGCTACACCTTC. Amino acid sequence: CASSYSGGNYGYTF. The chain employs TRBV6-6 and TRBJ1-2; D is unresolved. V lost 0 bases and J 2 bases, leaving 7 bases between the germline ends. There are 14 residues in the CDR3. CDR1 is MNHNY, CDR2 SVGAGI, per germline (reference sequence).

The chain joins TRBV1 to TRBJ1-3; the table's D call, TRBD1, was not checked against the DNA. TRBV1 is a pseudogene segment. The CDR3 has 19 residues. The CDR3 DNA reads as TGCACCAGCAGCCAAGCATTGTTTTACAGGGGAAACTCTGGAAACACCATATATTTT. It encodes CTSSQALFYRGNSGNTIYF.

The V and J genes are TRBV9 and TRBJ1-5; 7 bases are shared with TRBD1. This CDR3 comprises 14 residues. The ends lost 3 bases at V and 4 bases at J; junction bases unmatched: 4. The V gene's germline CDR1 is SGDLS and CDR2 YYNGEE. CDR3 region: CASSGTGGNQPQHF. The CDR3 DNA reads TGTGCCAGCAGCGGGACAGGTGGGAATCAGCCCCAGCATTTT.

CDR3 DNA sequence: TGTGCCAGCAGCTTAGGTCCGGGGGACACTGAAGCTTTCTTT. The encoded protein is CASSLGPGDTEAFF. This chain uses TRBV11-3 with TRBJ1-1; D may be TRBD1 (5 bases). The CDR3 consists of 14 residues. V was shortened by 1 base and J by 3 bases, with 9 bases between the two germline ends. Per the germline V gene, CDR1 is SGHNT and CDR2 is YENEEA.

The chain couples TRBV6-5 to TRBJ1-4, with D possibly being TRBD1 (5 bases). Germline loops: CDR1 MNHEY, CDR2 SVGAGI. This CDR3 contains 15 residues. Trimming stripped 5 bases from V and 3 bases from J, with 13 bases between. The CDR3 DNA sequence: TGTGCCAGCAGTCACCGGAGGGGAGCTAATGAAAAACTGTTTTTT. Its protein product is CASSHRRGANEKLFF.

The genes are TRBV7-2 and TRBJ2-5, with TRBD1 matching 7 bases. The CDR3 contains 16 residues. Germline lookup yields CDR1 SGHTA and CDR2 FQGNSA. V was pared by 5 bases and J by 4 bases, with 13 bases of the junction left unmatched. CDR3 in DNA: TGTGCCAGCAGCCTAGGGGGCGCGGTTTTTCGAGAGACCCAGTACTTC. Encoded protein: CASSLGGAVFRETQYF.

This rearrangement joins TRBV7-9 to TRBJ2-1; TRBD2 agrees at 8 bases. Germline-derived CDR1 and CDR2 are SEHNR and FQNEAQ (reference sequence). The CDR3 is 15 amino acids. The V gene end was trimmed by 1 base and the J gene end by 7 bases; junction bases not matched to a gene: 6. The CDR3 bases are TGTGCCAGCAGCTTAGTCGCGGGGGGACTAAATGAGCAGTTCTTC. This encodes CASSLVAGGLNEQFF.

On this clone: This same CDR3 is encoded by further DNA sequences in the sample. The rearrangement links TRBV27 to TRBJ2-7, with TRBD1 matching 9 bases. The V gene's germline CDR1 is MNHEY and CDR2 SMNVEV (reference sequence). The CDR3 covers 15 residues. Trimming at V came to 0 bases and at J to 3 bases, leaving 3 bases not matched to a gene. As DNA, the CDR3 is TGTGCCAGCAGTTTATCGGGGACAGGGCTCTACGAGCAGTACTTC. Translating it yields CASSLSGTGLYEQYF.